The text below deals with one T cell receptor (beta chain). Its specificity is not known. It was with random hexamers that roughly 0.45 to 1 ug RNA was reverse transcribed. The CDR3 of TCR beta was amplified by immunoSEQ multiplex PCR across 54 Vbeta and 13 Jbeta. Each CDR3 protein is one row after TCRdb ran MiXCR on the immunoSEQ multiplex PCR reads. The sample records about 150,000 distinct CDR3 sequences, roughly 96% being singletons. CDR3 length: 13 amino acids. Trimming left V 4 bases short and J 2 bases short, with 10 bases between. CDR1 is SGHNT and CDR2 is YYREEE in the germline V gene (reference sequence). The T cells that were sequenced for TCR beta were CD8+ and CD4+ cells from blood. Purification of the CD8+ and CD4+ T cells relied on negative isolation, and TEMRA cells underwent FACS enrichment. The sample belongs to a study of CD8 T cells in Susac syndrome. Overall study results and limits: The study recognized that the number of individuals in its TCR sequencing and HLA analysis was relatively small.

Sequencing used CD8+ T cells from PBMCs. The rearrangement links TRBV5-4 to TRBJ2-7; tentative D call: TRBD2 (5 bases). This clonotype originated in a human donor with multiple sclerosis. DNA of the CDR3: TGTGCCAGCAGCCCGGACTTGACCTACGAGCAGTACGTC. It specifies CASSPDLTYEQYV.